This T cell receptor (beta chain) was recorded in a study of blood T cell repertoires in COVID-19. The overall study: Collection of acute and convalescent COVID-19 samples took place in the United States, Italy and Spain. T cells, B-cell-depleted T cells, or PBMCs supplied cDNA or gDNA.

Some clones are missing from TCRdb's copy, which holds only in-frame ones; the method was immunoSEQ multiplex PCR. This table holds just over 95,000 clones, 75% to 85% found once. Trimming stripped 6 bases from V and 12 bases from J, with 18 bases between. Germline V gene sequence: CDR1 LNHDA, CDR2 SQIVND (reference sequence). This CDR3 has 13 residues. This TCR was recovered from a man between 60 and 75 years old with acute or convalescent COVID-19. The genes are TRBV19 and TRBJ2-1; possible D gene TRBD1, 5 bases. Sequencing was done on a sample of peripheral blood. CDR3 loop: CASRLLQGRRQFF. CDR3 nucleotide sequence: TGTGCCAGTAGGCTCCTTCAGGGCCGACGGCAGTTCTTC.